The rows below give T cell receptor beta chains drawn from one sample of a study of cytomegalovirus exposure and HLA in healthy donors. Profiled with immunoSEQ multiplex PCR; TCRdb holds only in-frame clones, not every one. The table has under 200,000 clones, 62% seen once; the top ten hold around 2.9%. The sample consisted of PBMCs. The receptors derive from a man between 40 and 49 years old in good health and CMV-seronegative. The conserved cysteine and the conserved F or W are not part of the CDR3 here. Fields, in order: J gene, CDR3 length, clone size, V gene, CDR3 protein. The size field is filled for only some rows; it gives once, few, many or a size class.

>TRBJ1-5|14|once|TRBV19
ASSILGGLSNQPQH
>TRBJ1-1|13|NA|TRBV6-4
ASRSEPFGDTEAF
>TRBJ2-5|12|NA|TRBV7-9
ASSSGQNQETQY
>TRBJ2-3|13|NA|TRBV12-5
ASGLGQGVHDTQY
>TRBJ1-2|13|NA|TRBV6-1
ASSPLLTGDYGYT
>TRBJ2-2|16|NA|TRBV5-1
ASSPGGLAGGRTGELF
>TRBJ1-2|9|NA|TRBV29-1
SAFQNYGYT
>TRBJ1-3|14|NA|TRBV5-1
ASSLGRGDRGNTIY
>TRBJ1-2|10|NA|TRBV6-4
ASRQGADGYT
>TRBJ1-1|11|NA|TRBV10-3
AISESWTGEAF
>TRBJ2-2|13|once|TRBV7-7
ASSSSSGEGGELF
>TRBJ2-4|12|NA|TRBV7-2
ASSPPGAKNIQY
>TRBJ1-1|14|few|TRBV7-2
ASSLGEGRANTEAF
>TRBJ2-7|12|NA|TRBV7-2
ASSLAGVRGGQY
>TRBJ2-3|12|few|TRBV29-1
SAVAGPSTDTQY
>TRBJ2-1|10|NA|TRBV5-4
ASSLGGSEQF
>TRBJ2-3|13|NA|TRBV5-1
ASSRWTSGSDTQY
>TRBJ2-2|14|NA|TRBV7-9
ASSLIPLAYAGELF
>TRBJ1-5|10|NA|TRBV6-6
ATRGPDQPQH
>TRBJ2-2|15|few|TRBV18
ASSGDRGTEGTGELF
>TRBJ2-3|14|NA|TRBV5-1
ASSLVGDTSTDTQY
>NA|11|NA|TRBV5-1
ASSPQSYYEQY
>TRBJ2-1|14|few|TRBV2
ASSERGLARLDEQF
>TRBJ2-3|12|few|TRBV5-1
ASSLATNPDTQY
>TRBJ1-2|8|few|TRBV4-1
ASSRQGYT
>TRBJ2-1|9|NA|TRBV7-9
ASSLGPEQF
>TRBJ1-3|13|NA|TRBV28
ASSLSGSSGNTIY
>TRBJ1-2|15|few|TRBV11-3
ASSTRGRAGSNYGYT
>TRBJ1-5|13|NA|TRBV15
ATSRGQRSNQPQH
>TRBJ1-1|11|few|TRBV4-1
ASSRTGWGQAF
>TRBJ1-2|14|NA|TRBV19
ASSEHAYRETYGYT